The source of this T cell receptor beta chain is a study of shared clonotypes between healthy human individuals. The naive CD8 population came from CD45RO-negative cells selected for CCR7, without terminally differentiated effector memory CD45RA+ cells. Each donor was a Caucasian adult residing in Nashville, Tennessee. Germline loops: CDR1 SGHAT, CDR2 FQNNGV. V dropped 1 base and J dropped 3 bases, with 10 bases sitting between them. The length of the CDR3 is 14 residues. The run depth of the assay was deep. Only in-frame clones appear in the TCRdb table, and some are missing; sequencing was by immunoSEQ multiplex PCR. The sample records more than 2 million clones, about 95% being singletons.

The V gene is TRBV11-2, the J gene TRBJ2-7; D uncertain. The TCR was taken from a man aged 18 to 35 in good health. Input material: naive CD8+ T cells sorted from blood. The CDR3: CASSLGLSNYEQYF. For the CDR3, the DNA is TGTGCCAGCAGCTTAGGGCTCAGTAACTACGAGCAGTACTTC.